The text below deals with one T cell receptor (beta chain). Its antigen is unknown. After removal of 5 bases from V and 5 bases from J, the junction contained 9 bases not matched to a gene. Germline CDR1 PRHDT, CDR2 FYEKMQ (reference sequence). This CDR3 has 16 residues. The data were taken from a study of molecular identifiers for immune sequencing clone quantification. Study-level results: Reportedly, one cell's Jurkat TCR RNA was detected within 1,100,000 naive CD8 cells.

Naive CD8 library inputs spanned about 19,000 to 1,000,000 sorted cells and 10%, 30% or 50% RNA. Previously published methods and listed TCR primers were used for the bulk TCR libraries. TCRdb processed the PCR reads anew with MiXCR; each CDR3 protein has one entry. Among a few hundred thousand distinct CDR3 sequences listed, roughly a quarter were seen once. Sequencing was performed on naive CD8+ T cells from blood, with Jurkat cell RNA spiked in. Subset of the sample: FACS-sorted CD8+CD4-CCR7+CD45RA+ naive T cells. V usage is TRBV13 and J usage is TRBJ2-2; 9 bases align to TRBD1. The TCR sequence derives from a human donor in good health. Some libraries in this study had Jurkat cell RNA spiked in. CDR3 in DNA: TGTGCCAGCAGCACCACCGACAGGGGGACAACCGGGGAGCTGTTTTTT. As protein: CASSTTDRGTTGELFF.